This record concerns one TCR beta chain sequence. Its matching antigen is unknown. This entry belongs to a study of post-analysis software for immune sequencing data. Study as a whole: There were relapsing-remitting, secondary progressive and progressive-relapsing multiple sclerosis among the disease courses included. Findings and limits, study-wide: Co-batched samples clustered tightly together by F measure. When compared against controls, multiple sclerosis patients showed significantly lower normalized Chao1 diversity. In patients, about 5 TRBV segments were more frequent than in controls, with TRBV5-6, TRBV5-1 and TRBV20-1 among them.

Germline loops: CDR1 SGDLS, CDR2 YYNGEE. The CDR3 consists of 16 residues. The ends lost 0 bases at V and 0 bases at J; junction bases unmatched: 3. Researchers reported that TCR beta cDNA libraries carried unique molecular identifiers. TCRdb processed the PCR reads anew with MiXCR; each CDR3 protein has one entry. The table lists some 800,000 distinct CDR3 sequences, around 46% of them singletons, with roughly 4.9% in the top ten. Input material: blood. This TCR derives from a girl aged 5-17 years with multiple sclerosis. This sequence joins TRBV9 and TRBJ2-3; 8 positions agree with TRBD2. The CDR3 here is CASSVVSGISTDTQYF. The CDR3 DNA follows: TGTGCCAGCAGCGTAGTTAGCGGGATTAGCACAGATACGCAGTATTTT.